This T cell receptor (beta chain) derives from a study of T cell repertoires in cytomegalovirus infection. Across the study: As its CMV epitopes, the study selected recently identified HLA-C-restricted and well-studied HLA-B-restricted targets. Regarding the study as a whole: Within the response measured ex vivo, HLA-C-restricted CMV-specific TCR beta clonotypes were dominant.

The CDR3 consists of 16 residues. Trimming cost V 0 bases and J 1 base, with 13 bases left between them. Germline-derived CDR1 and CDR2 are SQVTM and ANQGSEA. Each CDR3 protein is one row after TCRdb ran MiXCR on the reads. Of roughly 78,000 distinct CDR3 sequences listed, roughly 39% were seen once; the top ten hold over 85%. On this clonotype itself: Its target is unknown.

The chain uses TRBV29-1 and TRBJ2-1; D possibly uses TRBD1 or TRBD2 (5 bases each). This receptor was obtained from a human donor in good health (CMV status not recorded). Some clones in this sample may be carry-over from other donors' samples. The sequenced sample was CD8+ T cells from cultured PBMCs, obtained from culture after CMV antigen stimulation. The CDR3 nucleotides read TGCAGCGTTGAAGATCACGGGGCGAGTTCCTACAATGAGCAGTTCTTC. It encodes CSVEDHGASSYNEQFF.